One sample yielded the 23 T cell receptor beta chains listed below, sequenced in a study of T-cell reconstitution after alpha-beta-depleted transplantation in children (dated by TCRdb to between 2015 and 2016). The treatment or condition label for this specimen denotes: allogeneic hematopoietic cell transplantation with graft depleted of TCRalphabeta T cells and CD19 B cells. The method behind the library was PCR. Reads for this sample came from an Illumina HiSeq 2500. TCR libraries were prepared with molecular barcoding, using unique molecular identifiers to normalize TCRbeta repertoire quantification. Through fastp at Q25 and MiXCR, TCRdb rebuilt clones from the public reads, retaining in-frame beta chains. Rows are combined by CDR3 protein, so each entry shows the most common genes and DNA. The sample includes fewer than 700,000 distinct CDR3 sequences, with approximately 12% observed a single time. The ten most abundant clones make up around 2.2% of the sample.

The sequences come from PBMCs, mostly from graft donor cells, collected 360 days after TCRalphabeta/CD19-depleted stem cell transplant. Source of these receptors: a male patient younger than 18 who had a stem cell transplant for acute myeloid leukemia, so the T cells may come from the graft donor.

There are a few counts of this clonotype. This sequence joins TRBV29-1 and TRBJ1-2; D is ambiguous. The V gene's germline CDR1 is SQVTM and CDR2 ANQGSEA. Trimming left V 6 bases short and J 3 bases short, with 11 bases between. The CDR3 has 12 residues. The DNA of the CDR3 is TGCAGCGTCACTCCGGGCGACTATGGCTACACCTTC. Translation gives CSVTPGDYGYTF.

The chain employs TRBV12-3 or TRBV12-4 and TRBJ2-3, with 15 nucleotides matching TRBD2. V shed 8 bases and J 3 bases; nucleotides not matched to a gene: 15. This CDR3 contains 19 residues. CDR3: CASCLVLTGTSGRTDTQYF. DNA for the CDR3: TGTGCCAGCTGTCTCGTCCTAACCGGGACTAGCGGGAGGACAGATACGCAGTATTTT.

The CDR3 nucleotides read TGTGCCAGCAGCCAAGGGGACACAACCTACGAGCAGTACTTC. It specifies CASSQGDTTYEQYF. The chain links TRBV4-2 to TRBJ2-7; TRBD1 might be the D (6 bases). The CDR3 length is 14 residues. The V end lost 1 base, the J end lost 2 bases, and 9 bases lay between the germline ends. CDR1 is LGHNA, CDR2 YNFKEQ, per germline.

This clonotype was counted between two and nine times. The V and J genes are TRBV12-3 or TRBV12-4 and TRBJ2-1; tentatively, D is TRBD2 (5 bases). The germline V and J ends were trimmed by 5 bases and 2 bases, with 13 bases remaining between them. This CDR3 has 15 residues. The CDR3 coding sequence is TGTGCCAGCAGTACCCAGCGGTGGACCTACAATGAGCAGTTCTTC. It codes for CASSTQRWTYNEQFF.

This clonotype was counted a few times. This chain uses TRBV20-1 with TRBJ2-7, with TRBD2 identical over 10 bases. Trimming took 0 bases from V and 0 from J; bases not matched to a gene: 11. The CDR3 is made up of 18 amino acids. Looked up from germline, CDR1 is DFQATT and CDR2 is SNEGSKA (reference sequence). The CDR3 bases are TGCAGTGCTAGAGATCAGTCTAGCGGGAGTTCCAGCTCCTACGAGCAGTACTTC. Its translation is CSARDQSSGSSSSYEQYF.

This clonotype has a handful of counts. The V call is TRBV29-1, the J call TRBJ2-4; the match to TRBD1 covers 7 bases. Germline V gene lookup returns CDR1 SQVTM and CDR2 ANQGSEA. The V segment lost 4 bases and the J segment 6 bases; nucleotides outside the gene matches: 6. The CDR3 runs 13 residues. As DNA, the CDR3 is TGCAGCGTTGCAGGGGGTTCGGGAAACATTCAGTACTTC. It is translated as CSVAGGSGNIQYF.

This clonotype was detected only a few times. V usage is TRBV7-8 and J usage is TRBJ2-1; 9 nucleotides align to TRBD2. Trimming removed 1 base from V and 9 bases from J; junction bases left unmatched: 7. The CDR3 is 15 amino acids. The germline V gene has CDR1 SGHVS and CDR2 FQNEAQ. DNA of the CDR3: TGTGCCAGCAGCTTAGTCGGCCTAGCGGGAAGTGAGCAGTTCTTC. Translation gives CASSLVGLAGSEQFF.

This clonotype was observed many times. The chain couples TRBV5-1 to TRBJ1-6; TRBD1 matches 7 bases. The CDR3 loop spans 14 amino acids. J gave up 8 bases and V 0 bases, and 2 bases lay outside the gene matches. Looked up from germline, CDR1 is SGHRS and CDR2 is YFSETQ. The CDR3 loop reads CASSLVQGDSPLHF. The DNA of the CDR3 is TGCGCCAGCAGCTTGGTTCAGGGGGATTCACCCCTCCACTTT. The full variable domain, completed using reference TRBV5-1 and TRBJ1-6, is KAGVTQTPRYLIKTRGQQVTLSCSPISGHRSVSWYQQTPGQGLQFLFEYFSETQRNKGNFPGRFSGRQFSNSRSEMNVSTLELGDSALYLCASSLVQGDSPLHFGNGTRLTVT.

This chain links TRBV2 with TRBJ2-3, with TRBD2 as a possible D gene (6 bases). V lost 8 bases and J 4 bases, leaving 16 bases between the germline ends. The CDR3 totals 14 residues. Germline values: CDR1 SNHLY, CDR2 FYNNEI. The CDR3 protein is CASALLGGPDTQYF. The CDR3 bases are TGTGCCAGCGCCCTTTTGGGGGGACCAGATACGCAGTATTTT. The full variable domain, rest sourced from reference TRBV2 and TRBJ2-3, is EPEVTQTPSHQVTQMGQEVILRCVPISNHLYFYWYRQILGQKVEFLVSFYNNEISEKSEIFDDQFSVERPDGSNFTLKIRSTKLEDSAMYFCASALLGGPDTQYFGPGTRLTVL.

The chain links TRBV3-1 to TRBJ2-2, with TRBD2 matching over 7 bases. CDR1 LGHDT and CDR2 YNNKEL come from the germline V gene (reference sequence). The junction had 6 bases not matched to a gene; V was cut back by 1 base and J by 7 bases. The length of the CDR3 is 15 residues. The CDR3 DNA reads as TGTGCCAGCAGCCAAGGACTAGCCGTCGTCGGGGAGCTGTTTTTT. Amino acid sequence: CASSQGLAVVGELFF.

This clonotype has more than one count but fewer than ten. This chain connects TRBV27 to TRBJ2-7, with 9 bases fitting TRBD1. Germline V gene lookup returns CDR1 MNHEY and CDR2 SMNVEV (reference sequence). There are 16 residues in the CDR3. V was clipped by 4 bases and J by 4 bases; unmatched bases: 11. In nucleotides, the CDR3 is TGTGCCAGCAGTTCGCCCCCCACAGGGGGCATGTACGAGCAGTACTTC. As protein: CASSSPPTGGMYEQYF.

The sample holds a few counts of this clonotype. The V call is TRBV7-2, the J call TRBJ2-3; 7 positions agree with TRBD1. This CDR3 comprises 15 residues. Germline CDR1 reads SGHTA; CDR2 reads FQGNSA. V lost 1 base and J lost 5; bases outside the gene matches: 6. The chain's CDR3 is CASSLVTGWGDTQYF. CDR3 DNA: TGTGCCAGCAGCTTAGTGACAGGGTGGGGAGATACGCAGTATTTT.

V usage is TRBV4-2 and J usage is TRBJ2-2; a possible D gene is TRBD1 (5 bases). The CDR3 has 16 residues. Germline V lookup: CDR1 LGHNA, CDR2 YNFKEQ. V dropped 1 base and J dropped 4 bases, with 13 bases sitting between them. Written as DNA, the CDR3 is TGTGCCAGCAGCCAAGTGTTCAGGGCGGCCACCGGGGAGCTGTTTTTT. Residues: CASSQVFRAATGELFF.

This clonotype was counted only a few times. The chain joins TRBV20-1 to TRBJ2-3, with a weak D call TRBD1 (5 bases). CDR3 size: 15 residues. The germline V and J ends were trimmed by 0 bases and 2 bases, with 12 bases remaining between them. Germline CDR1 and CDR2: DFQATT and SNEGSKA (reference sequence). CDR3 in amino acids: CSARERGRDTDTQYF. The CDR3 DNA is TGCAGTGCTAGAGAAAGGGGCAGGGACACAGATACGCAGTATTTT.

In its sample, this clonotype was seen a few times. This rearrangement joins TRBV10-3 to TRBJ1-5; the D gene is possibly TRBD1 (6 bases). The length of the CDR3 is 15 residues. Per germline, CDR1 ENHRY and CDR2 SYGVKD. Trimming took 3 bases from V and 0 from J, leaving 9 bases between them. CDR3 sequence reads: CAISDRGDSNQPQHF. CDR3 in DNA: TGTGCCATCAGTGACAGGGGTGATAGCAATCAGCCCCAGCATTTT.

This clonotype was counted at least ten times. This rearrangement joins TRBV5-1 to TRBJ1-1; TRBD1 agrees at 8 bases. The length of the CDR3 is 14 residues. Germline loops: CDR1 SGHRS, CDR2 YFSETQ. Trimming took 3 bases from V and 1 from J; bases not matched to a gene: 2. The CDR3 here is CASSSTGANTEAFF. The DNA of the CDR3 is TGCGCCAGCAGCTCGACAGGGGCGAACACTGAAGCTTTCTTT.

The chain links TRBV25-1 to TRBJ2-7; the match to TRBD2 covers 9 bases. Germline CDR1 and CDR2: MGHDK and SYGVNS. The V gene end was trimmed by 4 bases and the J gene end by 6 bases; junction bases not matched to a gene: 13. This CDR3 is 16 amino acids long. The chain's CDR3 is CASSAPGGGAFFEQYF. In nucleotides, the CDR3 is TGTGCCAGCAGTGCCCCCGGCGGGGGGGCTTTCTTCGAGCAGTACTTC.

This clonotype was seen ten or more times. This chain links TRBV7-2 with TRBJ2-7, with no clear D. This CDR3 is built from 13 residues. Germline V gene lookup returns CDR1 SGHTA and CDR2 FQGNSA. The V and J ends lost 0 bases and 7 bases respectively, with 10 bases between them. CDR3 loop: CASSLAGPTEQYF. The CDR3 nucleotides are TGTGCCAGCAGCTTAGCAGGGCCTACAGAGCAGTACTTC.

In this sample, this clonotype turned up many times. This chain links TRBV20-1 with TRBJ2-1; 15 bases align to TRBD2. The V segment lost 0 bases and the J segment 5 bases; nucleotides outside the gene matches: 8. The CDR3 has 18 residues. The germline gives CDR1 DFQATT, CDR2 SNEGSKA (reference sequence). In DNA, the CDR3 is TGCAGTGCTAGAGACGGGACTAGCGGGAGGATATACAACAATGAGCAGTTCTTC. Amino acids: CSARDGTSGRIYNNEQFF.

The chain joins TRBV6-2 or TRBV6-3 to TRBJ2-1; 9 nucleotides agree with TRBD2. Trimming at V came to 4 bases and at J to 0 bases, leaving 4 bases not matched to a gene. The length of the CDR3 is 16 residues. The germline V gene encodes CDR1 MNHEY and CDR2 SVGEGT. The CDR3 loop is CASSSREGLSYNEQFF. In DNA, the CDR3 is TGTGCCAGCAGTTCGCGGGAGGGTCTCTCCTACAATGAGCAGTTCTTC.

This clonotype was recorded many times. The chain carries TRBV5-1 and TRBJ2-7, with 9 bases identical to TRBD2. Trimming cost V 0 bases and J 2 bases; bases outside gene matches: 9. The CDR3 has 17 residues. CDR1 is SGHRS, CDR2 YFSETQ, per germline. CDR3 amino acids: CASSLEVTSGLPYEQYF. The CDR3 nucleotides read TGCGCCAGCAGCTTGGAGGTAACTAGCGGGCTTCCCTACGAGCAGTACTTC. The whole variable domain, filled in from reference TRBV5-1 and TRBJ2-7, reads KAGVTQTPRYLIKTRGQQVTLSCSPISGHRSVSWYQQTPGQGLQFLFEYFSETQRNKGNFPGRFSGRQFSNSRSEMNVSTLELGDSALYLCASSLEVTSGLPYEQYFGPGTRLTVT.

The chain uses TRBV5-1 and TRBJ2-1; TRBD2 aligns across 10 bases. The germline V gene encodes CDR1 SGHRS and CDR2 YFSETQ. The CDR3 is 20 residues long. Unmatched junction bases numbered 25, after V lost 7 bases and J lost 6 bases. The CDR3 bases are TGCGCCAGCCACCCCTTGGGTGCTAGCGGGAGTTTCGGAATTCGCAATGAGCAGTTCTTC. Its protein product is CASHPLGASGSFGIRNEQFF. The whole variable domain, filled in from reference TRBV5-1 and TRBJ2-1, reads KAGVTQTPRYLIKTRGQQVTLSCSPISGHRSVSWYQQTPGQGLQFLFEYFSETQRNKGNFPGRFSGRQFSNSRSEMNVSTLELGDSALYLCASHPLGASGSFGIRNEQFFGPGTRLTVL.

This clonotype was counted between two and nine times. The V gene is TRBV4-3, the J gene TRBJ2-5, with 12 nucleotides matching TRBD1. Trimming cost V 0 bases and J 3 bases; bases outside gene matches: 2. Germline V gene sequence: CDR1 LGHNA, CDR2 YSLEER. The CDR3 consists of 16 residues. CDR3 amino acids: CASSQDGTGGEETQYF. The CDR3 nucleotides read TGCGCCAGCAGCCAAGATGGGACAGGGGGCGAAGAGACCCAGTACTTC.